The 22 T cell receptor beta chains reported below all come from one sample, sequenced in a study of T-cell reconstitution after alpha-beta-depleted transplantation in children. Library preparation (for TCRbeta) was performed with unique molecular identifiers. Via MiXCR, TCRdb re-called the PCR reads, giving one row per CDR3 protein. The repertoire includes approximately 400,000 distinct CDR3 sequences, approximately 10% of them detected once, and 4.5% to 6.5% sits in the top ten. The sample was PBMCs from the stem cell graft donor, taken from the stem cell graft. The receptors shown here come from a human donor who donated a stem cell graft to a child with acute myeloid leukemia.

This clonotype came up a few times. Written as DNA, the CDR3 is TGCAGTGCTACCGGGACAGTTTACGAGCAGTACTTC. Protein product: CSATGTVYEQYF. The V gene is TRBV20-1, the J gene TRBJ2-7; 7 bases match TRBD1. Germline trimming cut 4 bases from V and 4 bases from J; bases unmatched to any gene: 4. CDR3 length: 12 residues. Per the germline V gene, CDR1 is DFQATT and CDR2 is SNEGSKA (reference sequence).

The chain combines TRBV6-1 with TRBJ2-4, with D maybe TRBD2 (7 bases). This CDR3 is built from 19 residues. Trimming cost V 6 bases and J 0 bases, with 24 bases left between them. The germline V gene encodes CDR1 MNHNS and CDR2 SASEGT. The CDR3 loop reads CASRRRPRAGGLAKNIQYF. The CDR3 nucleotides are TGTGCCAGCAGACGTCGGCCGAGAGCCGGGGGGCTAGCCAAAAACATTCAGTACTTC.

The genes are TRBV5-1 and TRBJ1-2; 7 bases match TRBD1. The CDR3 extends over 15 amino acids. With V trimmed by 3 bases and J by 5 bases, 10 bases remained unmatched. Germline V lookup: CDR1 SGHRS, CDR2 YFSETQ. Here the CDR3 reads CASSYKPGTEYGYTF. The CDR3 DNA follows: TGCGCCAGCAGCTACAAACCCGGGACAGAGTATGGCTACACCTTC.

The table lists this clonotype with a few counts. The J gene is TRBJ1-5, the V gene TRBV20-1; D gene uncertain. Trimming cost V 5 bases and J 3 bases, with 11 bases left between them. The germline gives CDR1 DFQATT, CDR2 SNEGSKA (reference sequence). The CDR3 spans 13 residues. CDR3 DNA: TGCAGTGCTGCGGAACACAACAATCAGCCCCAGCATTTT. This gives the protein CSAAEHNNQPQHF.

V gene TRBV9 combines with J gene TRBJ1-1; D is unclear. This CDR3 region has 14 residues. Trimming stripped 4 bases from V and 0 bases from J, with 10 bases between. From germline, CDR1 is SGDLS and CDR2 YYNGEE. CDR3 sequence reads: CASSSQTMNTEAFF. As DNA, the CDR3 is TGTGCCAGCAGCTCACAGACCATGAACACTGAAGCTTTCTTT.

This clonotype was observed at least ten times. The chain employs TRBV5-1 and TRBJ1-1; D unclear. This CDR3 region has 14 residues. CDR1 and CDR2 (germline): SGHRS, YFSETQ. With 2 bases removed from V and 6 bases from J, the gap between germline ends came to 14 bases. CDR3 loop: CASSFGLESAEAFF. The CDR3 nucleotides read TGCGCCAGCAGCTTTGGGTTGGAGTCCGCTGAAGCTTTCTTT.

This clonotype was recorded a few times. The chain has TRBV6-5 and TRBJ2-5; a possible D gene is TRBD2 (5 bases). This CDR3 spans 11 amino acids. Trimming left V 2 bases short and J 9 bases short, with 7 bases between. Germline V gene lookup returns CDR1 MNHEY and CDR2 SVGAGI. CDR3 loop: CASSYLGAQYF. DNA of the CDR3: TGTGCCAGCAGTTACCTCGGGGCCCAGTACTTC.

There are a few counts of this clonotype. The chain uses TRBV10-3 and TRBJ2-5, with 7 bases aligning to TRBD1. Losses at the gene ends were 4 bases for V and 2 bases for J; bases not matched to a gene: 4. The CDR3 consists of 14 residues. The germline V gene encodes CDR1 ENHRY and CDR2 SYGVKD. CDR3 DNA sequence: TGTGCCATCAGTGGGACGACAGGGCAAGAGACCCAGTACTTC. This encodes CAISGTTGQETQYF.

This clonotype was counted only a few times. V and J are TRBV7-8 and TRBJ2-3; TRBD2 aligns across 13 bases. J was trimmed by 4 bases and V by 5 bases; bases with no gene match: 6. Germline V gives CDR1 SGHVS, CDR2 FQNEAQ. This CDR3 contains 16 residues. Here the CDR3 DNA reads TGTGCCAGCAGCCCCTGGACTAGCGGGGGCTCAGATACGCAGTATTTT. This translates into CASSPWTSGGSDTQYF. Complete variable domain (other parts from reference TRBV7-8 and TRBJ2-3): GAGVSQSPRYKVAKRGQDVALRCDPISGHVSLFWYQQALGQGPEFLTYFQNEAQLDKSGLPSDRFFAERPEGSVSTLKIQRTQQEDSAVYLCASSPWTSGGSDTQYFGPGTRLTVL.

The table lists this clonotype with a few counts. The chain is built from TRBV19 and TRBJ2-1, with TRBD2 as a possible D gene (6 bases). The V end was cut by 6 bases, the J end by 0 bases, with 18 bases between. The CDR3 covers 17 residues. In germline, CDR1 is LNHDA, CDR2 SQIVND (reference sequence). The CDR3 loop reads CASRPGGMTSSYNEQFF. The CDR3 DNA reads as TGTGCCAGTAGGCCTGGGGGTATGACTAGCTCCTACAATGAGCAGTTCTTC.

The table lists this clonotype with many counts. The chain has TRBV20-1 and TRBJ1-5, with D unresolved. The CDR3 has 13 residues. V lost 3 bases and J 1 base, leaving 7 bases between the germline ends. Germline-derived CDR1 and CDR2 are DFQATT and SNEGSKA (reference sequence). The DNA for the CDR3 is TGCAGTGCTAGTCTTGGGAGCAATCAGCCCCAGCATTTT. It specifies CSASLGSNQPQHF.

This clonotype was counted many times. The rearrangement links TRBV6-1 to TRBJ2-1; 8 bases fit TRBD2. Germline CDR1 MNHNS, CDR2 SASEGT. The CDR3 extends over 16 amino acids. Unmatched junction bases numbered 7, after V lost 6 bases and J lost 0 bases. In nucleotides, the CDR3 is TGTGCCAGCAGACACGCGGGGGGAAGCTCCTACAATGAGCAGTTCTTC. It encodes CASRHAGGSSYNEQFF.

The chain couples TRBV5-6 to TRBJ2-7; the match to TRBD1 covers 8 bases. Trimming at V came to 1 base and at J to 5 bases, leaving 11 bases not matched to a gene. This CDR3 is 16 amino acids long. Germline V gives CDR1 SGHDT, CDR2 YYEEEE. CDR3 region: CASSLSVRGRNNEQYV. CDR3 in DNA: TGTGCCAGCAGCTTGAGTGTCAGGGGGCGAAATAACGAGCAGTACGTC.

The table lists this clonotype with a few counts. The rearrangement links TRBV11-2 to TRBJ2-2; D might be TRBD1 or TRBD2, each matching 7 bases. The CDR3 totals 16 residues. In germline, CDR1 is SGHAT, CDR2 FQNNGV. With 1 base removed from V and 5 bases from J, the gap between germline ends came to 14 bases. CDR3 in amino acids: CASSLVEQGGTGELFF. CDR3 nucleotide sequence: TGTGCCAGCAGCTTAGTGGAGCAGGGGGGGACCGGGGAGCTGTTTTTT.

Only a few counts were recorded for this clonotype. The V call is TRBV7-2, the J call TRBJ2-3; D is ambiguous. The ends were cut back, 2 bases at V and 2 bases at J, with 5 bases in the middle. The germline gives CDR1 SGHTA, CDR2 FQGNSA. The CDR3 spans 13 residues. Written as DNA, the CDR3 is TGTGCCAGCAGCTTACTTCCCACAGATACGCAGTATTTT. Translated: CASSLLPTDTQYF.

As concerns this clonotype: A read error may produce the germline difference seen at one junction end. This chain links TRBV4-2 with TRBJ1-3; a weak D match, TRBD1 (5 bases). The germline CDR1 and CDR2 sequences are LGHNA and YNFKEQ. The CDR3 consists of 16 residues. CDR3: CARSPGHPFSGNTIYF. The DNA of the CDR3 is TGTGCCAGGAGCCCCGGACACCCCTTCTCTGGAAACACCATATATTTT.

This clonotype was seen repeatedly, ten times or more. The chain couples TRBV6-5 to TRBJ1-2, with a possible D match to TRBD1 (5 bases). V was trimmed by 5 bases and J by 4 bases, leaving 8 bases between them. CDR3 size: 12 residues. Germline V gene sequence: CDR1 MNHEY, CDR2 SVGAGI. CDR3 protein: CASSMGPYGYTF. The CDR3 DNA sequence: TGTGCCAGCAGTATGGGGCCCTATGGCTACACCTTC.

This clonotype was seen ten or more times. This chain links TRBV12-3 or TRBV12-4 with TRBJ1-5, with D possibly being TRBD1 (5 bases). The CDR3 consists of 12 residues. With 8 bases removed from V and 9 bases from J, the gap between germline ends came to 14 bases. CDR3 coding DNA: TGTGCCAGCTCCAGGGTCGCCGGGCCCCAGCATTTT. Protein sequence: CASSRVAGPQHF.

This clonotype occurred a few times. CDR3 DNA sequence: TGTGCCACCAGCAGGTTCCTCCCCGGGACTAGCGTGAGCACAGATACGCAGTATTTT. This gives the protein CATSRFLPGTSVSTDTQYF. V is TRBV15 and J is TRBJ2-3; 10 bases line up with TRBD2. Germline loops: CDR1 LNHNV, CDR2 YYDKDF (reference sequence). V gave up 3 bases and J gave up 0 bases; unmatched junction bases: 12. CDR3 size: 19 residues.

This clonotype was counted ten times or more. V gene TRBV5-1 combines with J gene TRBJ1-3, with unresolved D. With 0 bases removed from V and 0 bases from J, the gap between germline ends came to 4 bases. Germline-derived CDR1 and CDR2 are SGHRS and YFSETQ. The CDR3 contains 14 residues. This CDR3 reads CASSLEGSGNTIYF. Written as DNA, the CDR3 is TGCGCCAGCAGCTTGGAGGGCTCTGGAAACACCATATATTTT.

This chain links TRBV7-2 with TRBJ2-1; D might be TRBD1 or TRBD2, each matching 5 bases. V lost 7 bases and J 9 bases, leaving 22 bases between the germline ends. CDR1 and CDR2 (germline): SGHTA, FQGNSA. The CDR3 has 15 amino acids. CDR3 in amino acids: CASTRNGAVWPEQFF. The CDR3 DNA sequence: TGTGCCAGCACCCGAAACGGGGCGGTTTGGCCTGAGCAGTTCTTC.

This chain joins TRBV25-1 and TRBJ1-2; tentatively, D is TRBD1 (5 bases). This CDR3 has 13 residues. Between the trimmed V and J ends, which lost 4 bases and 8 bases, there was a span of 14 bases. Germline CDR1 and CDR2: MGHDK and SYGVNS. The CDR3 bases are TGTGCCAGCAGTGGCAGGGTCTTAGGCGGCTACACCTTC. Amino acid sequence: CASSGRVLGGYTF.